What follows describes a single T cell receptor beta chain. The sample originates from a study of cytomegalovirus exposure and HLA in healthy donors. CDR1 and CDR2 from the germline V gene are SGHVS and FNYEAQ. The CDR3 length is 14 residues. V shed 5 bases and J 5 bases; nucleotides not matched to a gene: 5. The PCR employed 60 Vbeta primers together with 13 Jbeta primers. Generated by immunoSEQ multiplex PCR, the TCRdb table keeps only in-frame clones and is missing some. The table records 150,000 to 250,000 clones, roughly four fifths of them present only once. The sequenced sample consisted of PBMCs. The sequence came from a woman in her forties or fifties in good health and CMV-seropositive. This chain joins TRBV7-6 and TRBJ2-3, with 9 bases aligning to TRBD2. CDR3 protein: CASSPAGGRDTQYF. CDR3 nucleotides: TGTGCCAGCAGCCCGGCGGGGGGGAGAGATACGCAGTATTTT.